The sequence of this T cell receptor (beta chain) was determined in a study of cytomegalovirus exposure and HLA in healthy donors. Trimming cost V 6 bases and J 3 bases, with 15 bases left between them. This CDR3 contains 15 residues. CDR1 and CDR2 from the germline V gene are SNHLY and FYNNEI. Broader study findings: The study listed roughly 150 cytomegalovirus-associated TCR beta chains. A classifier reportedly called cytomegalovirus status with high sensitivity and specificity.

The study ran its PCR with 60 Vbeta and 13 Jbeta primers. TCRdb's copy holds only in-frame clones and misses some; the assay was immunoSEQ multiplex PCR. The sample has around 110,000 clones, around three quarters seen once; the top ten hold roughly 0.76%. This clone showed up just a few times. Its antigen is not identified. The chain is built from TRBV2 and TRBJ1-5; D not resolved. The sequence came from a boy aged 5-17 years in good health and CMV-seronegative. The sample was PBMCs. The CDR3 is CASSSLTGYNQPQHF. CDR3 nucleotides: TGTGCCAGCAGCTCCTTGACGGGATACAATCAGCCCCAGCATTTT.